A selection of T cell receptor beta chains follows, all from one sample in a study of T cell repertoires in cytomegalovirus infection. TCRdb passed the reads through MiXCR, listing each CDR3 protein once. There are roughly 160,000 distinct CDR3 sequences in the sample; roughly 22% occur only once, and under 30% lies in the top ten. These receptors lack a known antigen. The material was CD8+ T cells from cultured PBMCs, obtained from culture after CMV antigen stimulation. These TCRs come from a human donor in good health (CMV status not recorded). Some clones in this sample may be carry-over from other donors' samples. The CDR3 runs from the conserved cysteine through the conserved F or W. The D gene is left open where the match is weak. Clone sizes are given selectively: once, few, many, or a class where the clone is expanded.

CASSQGFQETQYF	TGTGCCAGCAGCCAGGGCTTCCAAGAGACCCAGTACTTC	few	NA	TRBJ2-5	13	TRBV28
CASSLGGPGELFF	TGTGCCAGCAGCTTGGGTGGGCCCGGGGAGCTGTTTTTT	many	NA	TRBJ2-2	13	TRBV5-6
CASSPGPLPGNSPLHF	TGTGCCAGCAGCCCGGGGCCGCTACCGGGGAATTCACCCCTCCACTTT	few	NA	TRBJ1-6	16	TRBV12-3/TRBV12-4
CASSLSARPSTYEQYF	TGTGCCAGCAGCTTGTCGGCTAGGCCCTCCACCTACGAGCAGTACTTC	NA	NA	TRBJ2-7	16	TRBV7-9
CASSLVGLRQIDPDEQYF	TGTGCCAGCAGCTTAGTAGGTTTACGCCAGATAGACCCCGACGAGCAGTACTTC	few	NA	TRBJ2-7	18	TRBV7-8
CASSLYGSEAFF	TGTGCCAGCAGTTTGTACGGCTCTGAAGCTTTCTTT	NA	NA	TRBJ1-1	12	TRBV12-3/TRBV12-4
CASSFWTRRHQPQHF	TGTGCCAGCAGCTTTTGGACAAGACGGCATCAGCCCCAGCATTTT	few	NA	TRBJ1-5	15	TRBV7-9
CASNSRHTNTGELFF	TGTGCCAGCAACTCCCGGCATACCAACACCGGGGAGCTGTTTTTT	NA	NA	TRBJ2-2	15	TRBV28
CASSPLSGAFRETDTQYF	TGTGCCAGCAGTCCCCTGAGCGGGGCTTTCAGAGAGACAGATACGCAGTATTTT	NA	TRBD2	TRBJ2-3	18	TRBV27
CASSPGPSGTDTQYF	TGTGCCAGCAGTCCGGGGCCCTCAGGCACAGATACGCAGTATTTT	NA	NA	TRBJ2-3	15	TRBV12-3/TRBV12-4
CASSLAKLGESYNEQFF	TGTGCCAGCAGCTTAGCGAAGCTCGGGGAATCTTACAATGAGCAGTTCTTC	NA	NA	TRBJ2-1	17	TRBV7-8
CASSLAGGTDTQYF	TGTGCCAGCAGTCTTGCGGGGGGCACAGATACGCAGTATTTT	many	TRBD2	TRBJ2-3	14	TRBV12-3/TRBV12-4
CASSEGWTADEQYF	TGTGCCAGCAGTGAAGGTTGGACAGCCGACGAGCAGTACTTC	NA	NA	TRBJ2-7	14	TRBV6-1
CASIGAGLDEQYF	TGTGCCAGTATTGGGGCAGGTCTGGACGAGCAGTACTTC	few	NA	TRBJ2-7	13	TRBV19
CASSLLAGVLSGANVLTF	TGTGCCAGCAGCTTACTAGCGGGGGTCCTCTCTGGGGCCAACGTCCTGACTTTC	NA	TRBD2	TRBJ2-6	18	TRBV7-8
CASSGGIGGFWQYF	TGTGCCAGCAGCGGGGGGATTGGGGGCTTTTGGCAGTATTTT	NA	NA	TRBJ2-3	14	TRBV12-3/TRBV12-4
CAISRGQASDYGYTF	TGTGCCATCAGTCGAGGACAGGCGAGCGACTATGGCTACACCTTC	NA	TRBD1	TRBJ1-2	15	TRBV10-3
CASSSKRGLAHSSTDTQYF	TGTGCCAGCAGCTCGAAGCGGGGACTAGCCCACTCTAGCACAGATACGCAGTATTTT	NA	TRBD2	TRBJ2-3	19	TRBV7-2
CASSLSRGHGNTIYF	TGTGCCAGCAGTTTATCTAGGGGACATGGAAACACCATATATTTT	few	NA	TRBJ1-3	15	TRBV28
CASSSRRGVTPNEQYF	TGTGCCAGCAGTTCCCGAAGGGGGGTAACTCCCAACGAGCAGTACTTC	few	NA	TRBJ2-7	16	TRBV6-8
CASSLAVPPNYGYTF	TGTGCCAGCAGCTTAGCAGTCCCCCCTAACTATGGCTACACCTTC	NA	NA	TRBJ1-2	15	TRBV7-2
CASSQEKVAIQETQYF	TGCGCCAGCAGCCAAGAAAAGGTAGCAATCCAAGAGACCCAGTACTTC	NA	NA	TRBJ2-5	16	TRBV4-1
CASSYGNGVQPQHF	TGTGCCAGCAGCTACGGTAACGGGGTCCAGCCCCAGCATTTT	few	NA	TRBJ1-5	14	TRBV12-3/TRBV12-4
CASSPQGYAGYTF	TGTGCCAGCAGCCCCCAGGGGTACGCTGGCTACACCTTC	NA	NA	TRBJ1-2	13	TRBV7-9
CASSLAGDGRNEQFF	TGTGCCAGCAGTCTCGCGGGGGACGGAAGAAATGAGCAGTTCTTC	NA	TRBD2	TRBJ2-1	15	TRBV6-5
CASSPGTGINYGYTF	TGTGCCAGCAGCCCAGGGACAGGAATTAACTATGGCTACACCTTC	NA	TRBD1	TRBJ1-2	15	TRBV7-3
CASSSDRAENNEQFF	TGTGCCAGCAGCTCGGACAGGGCAGAAAACAATGAGCAGTTCTTC	NA	TRBD1	TRBJ2-1	15	TRBV7-2
CASSLVDSSRQETQYF	TGTGCCAGCAGTTTAGTTGACAGTAGTAGGCAAGAGACCCAGTACTTC	many	NA	TRBJ2-5	16	TRBV28
CASSLIWTGTVNTGELFF	TGTGCCAGCAGTTTAATCTGGACCGGGACAGTGAACACCGGGGAGCTGTTTTTT	NA	TRBD1	TRBJ2-2	18	TRBV6-2/TRBV6-3
CSVEVDNYEQYF	TGCAGCGTTGAAGTCGATAACTACGAGCAGTACTTC	few	NA	TRBJ2-7	12	TRBV29-1
CASSVADNTGELFF	TGTGCCAGCAGTGTGGCAGATAACACCGGGGAGCTGTTTTTT	NA	NA	TRBJ2-2	14	TRBV2
CASSPPGQGGYTF	TGTGCCAGCAGCCCCCCTGGACAAGGCGGCTACACCTTC	NA	NA	TRBJ1-2	13	TRBV6-5
CSARDLYRDQPQHF	TGCAGTGCTAGAGATCTATACAGGGACCAGCCCCAGCATTTT	NA	NA	TRBJ1-5	14	TRBV20-1
CASSLGDRGHEQYF	TGTGCCAGCAGTTTAGGGGACAGGGGCCACGAGCAGTACTTC	NA	TRBD1	TRBJ2-7	14	TRBV27
CASTKTQGRSNQPQHF	TGTGCCAGCACTAAAACTCAGGGAAGGAGCAATCAGCCCCAGCATTTT	NA	NA	TRBJ1-5	16	TRBV2
CATSRVTPSGNEQFF	TGTGCCACCAGCAGAGTTACTCCTAGCGGCAATGAGCAGTTCTTC	many	TRBD2	TRBJ2-1	15	TRBV15
CASSLTRSFAGELFF	TGTGCCAGCAGCCTGACTAGGTCCTTTGCCGGGGAGCTGTTTTTT	few	NA	TRBJ2-2	15	TRBV12-3/TRBV12-4
CASSTTTGRDGRRQAFF	TGTGCCAGCAGTACAACTACTGGACGGGATGGAAGGAGACAGGCTTTCTTT	NA	NA	TRBJ1-1	17	TRBV12-3/TRBV12-4
CASSPRDRGLPQYF	TGTGCCAGCAGCCCCCGGGACAGGGGTTTACCGCAGTACTTC	few	TRBD1	TRBJ2-7	14	TRBV9
CASSPNNQPQHF	TGTGCCAGCAGCCCCAACAATCAGCCCCAGCATTTT	NA	NA	TRBJ1-5	12	TRBV7-2
CASSLVTGGSHQPQHF	TGTGCCAGCAGTTTGGTCACAGGGGGAAGCCATCAGCCCCAGCATTTT	NA	TRBD1	TRBJ1-5	16	TRBV12-3/TRBV12-4
CAIRTDRELFF	TGTGCCATCAGGACTGACCGGGAGCTGTTTTTT	few	NA	TRBJ2-2	11	TRBV10-3
CASSRGDRGTDTQYF	TGTGCCAGCTCTCGGGGGGACAGGGGTACAGATACGCAGTATTTT	many	TRBD1	TRBJ2-3	15	TRBV7-2
CSVDTYSDNEQFF	TGCAGCGTTGACACCTACAGCGACAATGAGCAGTTCTTC	NA	NA	TRBJ2-1	13	TRBV29-1
CASSPVGPGNQPQHF	TGTGCCAGCAGCCCCGTGGGTCCGGGGAATCAGCCCCAGCATTTT	NA	NA	TRBJ1-5	15	TRBV7-2
CASSLEGAAGFYEQYF	TGTGCCAGCAGCTTGGAAGGAGCGGCAGGGTTCTACGAGCAGTACTTC	NA	NA	TRBJ2-7	16	TRBV5-4
CASSQDGYNEQFF	TGTGCCAGCAGCCAAGACGGCTACAATGAGCAGTTCTTC	few	NA	TRBJ2-1	13	TRBV7-9
CAISEWESNQPQHF	TGTGCCATCAGTGAGTGGGAAAGCAATCAGCCCCAGCATTTT	few	NA	TRBJ1-5	14	TRBV10-3
CASSEGRGPYNEQFF	TGTGCCAGCAGTGAAGGGAGGGGCCCGTACAATGAGCAGTTCTTC	NA	NA	TRBJ2-1	15	TRBV6-1
CASSSQSGYYEQYF	TGTGCCAGCAGCTCCCAGTCGGGGTACTACGAGCAGTACTTC	NA	NA	TRBJ2-7	14	TRBV7-9
CASSLERDTDEQYF	TGTGCCAGCAGTTTAGAGAGGGATACCGACGAGCAGTACTTC	NA	NA	TRBJ2-7	14	TRBV12-3/TRBV12-4
CASSLPPGPPVVNEQFF	TGTGCCAGCAGTTTACCCCCGGGACCTCCTGTAGTCAATGAGCAGTTCTTC	NA	NA	TRBJ2-1	17	TRBV12-3/TRBV12-4
CASSGRWRFPYNEQFF	TGTGCCAGCAGTGGACGGTGGAGGTTTCCCTACAATGAGCAGTTCTTC	NA	NA	TRBJ2-1	16	TRBV12-3/TRBV12-4
CASSLNGGRAFF	TGTGCCAGCAGTTTAAATGGAGGGAGGGCTTTCTTT	NA	NA	TRBJ1-1	12	TRBV12-3/TRBV12-4
CAWGGQGPFYGYTF	TGTGCCTGGGGGGGACAGGGGCCATTCTATGGCTACACCTTC	NA	TRBD1	TRBJ1-2	14	TRBV30